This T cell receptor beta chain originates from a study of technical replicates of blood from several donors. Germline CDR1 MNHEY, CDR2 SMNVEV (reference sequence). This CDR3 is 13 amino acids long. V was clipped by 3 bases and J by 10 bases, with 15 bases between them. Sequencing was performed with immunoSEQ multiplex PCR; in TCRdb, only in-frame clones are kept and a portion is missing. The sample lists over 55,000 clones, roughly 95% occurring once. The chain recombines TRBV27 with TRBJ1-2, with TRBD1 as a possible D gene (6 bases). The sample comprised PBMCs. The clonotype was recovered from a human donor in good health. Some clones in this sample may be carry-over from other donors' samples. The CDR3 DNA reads TGTGCCAGCAGTTTCGGGGGGCGGATCGACTACACCTTC. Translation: CASSFGGRIDYTF.